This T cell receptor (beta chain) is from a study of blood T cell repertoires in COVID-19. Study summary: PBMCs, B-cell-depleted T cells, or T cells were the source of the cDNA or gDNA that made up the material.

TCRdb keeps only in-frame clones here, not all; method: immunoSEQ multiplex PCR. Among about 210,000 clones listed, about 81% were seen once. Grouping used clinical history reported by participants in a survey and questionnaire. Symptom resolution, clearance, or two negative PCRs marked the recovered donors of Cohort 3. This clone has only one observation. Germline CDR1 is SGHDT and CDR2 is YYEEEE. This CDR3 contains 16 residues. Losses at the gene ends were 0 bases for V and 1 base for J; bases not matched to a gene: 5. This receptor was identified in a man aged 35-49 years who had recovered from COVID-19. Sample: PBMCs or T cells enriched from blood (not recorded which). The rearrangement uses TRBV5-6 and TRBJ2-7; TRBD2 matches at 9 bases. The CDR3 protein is CASSLALGLASYEQYF. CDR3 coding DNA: TGTGCCAGCAGCTTGGCCCTGGGACTAGCTTCCTACGAGCAGTACTTC.